This TCR beta chain appears in the sequencing data of a study of identical twins. Study results and caveats: There is a chance that invariant MAIT and iNKT cells partially muddied zero-insertion analyses.

On this clonotype itself: Its cognate antigen is unknown.

Unique molecular identifiers were present on the cDNA, and a universal primer site came from template switching. One entry per CDR3 protein, called by TCRdb with MiXCR from the 5' RACE reads. The sample carries 410,000 or so distinct CDR3 sequences, around a sixth recorded once. This CDR3 has 12 residues. The germline V gene encodes CDR1 MNHEY and CDR2 SVGAGI. Sequencing was carried out using naive T cells sorted from blood. The clonotype was recovered from a man aged 45 to 65 in good health. J is TRBJ2-3 and V is TRBV6-5, with D unresolved. TRBJ1-5 explains the end of the DNA better; the J call may be wrong. CDR3 loop: CASSPSWDTQHF. The CDR3 DNA is TGTGCCAGCAGCCCATCCTGGGATACGCAGCATTTT.